This is a list of T cell receptor beta chains from one sample in a study of blood T cell repertoires in COVID-19. Some clones are missing from TCRdb's copy, which holds only in-frame ones; the method was immunoSEQ multiplex PCR. The table lists approximately 150,000 clones, approximately 84% of them singletons. Sequences were obtained from peripheral blood. These TCRs come from a man aged 40-50 years with acute or convalescent COVID-19. Each CDR3 is given with its conserved first and last residue. A D gene is named only where the DNA matches it firmly. The size of a clone is reported for some rows only, either as once, few or many, or as a class for expanded clones.

clone_size: -
v_call: TRBV7-9
d_call: -
j_call: TRBJ1-6
cdr3_nt: TGTGCCAGCAGCTTAAGCGGCACTTATAATTCACCCCTCCACTTT
cdr3_aa: CASSLSGTYNSPLHF

clone_size: -
v_call: TRBV7-9
d_call: -
j_call: TRBJ1-2
cdr3_nt: TGTGCCAGCAGCTTGCGGCCACAGGGAGAGGGCTACACCTTC
cdr3_aa: CASSLRPQGEGYTF

clone_size: -
v_call: TRBV19
d_call: -
j_call: TRBJ1-1
cdr3_nt: TGTGCCAGTAATCCGGAAGGGAGGGATGAAGCTTTCTTT
cdr3_aa: CASNPEGRDEAFF

clone_size: -
v_call: TRBV29-1
d_call: -
j_call: TRBJ2-2
cdr3_nt: TGCAGCGTTAGAGGGATCCTGAACACCGGGGAGCTGTTTTTT
cdr3_aa: CSVRGILNTGELFF

clone_size: -
v_call: TRBV2
d_call: -
j_call: TRBJ2-7
cdr3_nt: TGTGCCAGCCTAAGGGGGTTTTCCTACGAGCAGTACTTC
cdr3_aa: CASLRGFSYEQYF

clone_size: -
v_call: TRBV7-2
d_call: TRBD1
j_call: TRBJ2-1
cdr3_nt: TGTGCCAGCAGCTTGAGGGGACAGGGGGTAAATGAGCAGTTCTTC
cdr3_aa: CASSLRGQGVNEQFF

clone_size: -
v_call: TRBV7-9
d_call: -
j_call: TRBJ1-6
cdr3_nt: TGTGCCAGCAGGGGAGAGGGTTGGGGATATTCACCCCTCCACTTT
cdr3_aa: CASRGEGWGYSPLHF

clone_size: -
v_call: TRBV9
d_call: -
j_call: TRBJ1-2
cdr3_nt: TGTGCCAGCAGCGTAGATCGAGGGCTAGGGGGCTACACCTTC
cdr3_aa: CASSVDRGLGGYTF

clone_size: -
v_call: TRBV2
d_call: TRBD1
j_call: TRBJ1-1
cdr3_nt: TGTGCCAGCGACAGGGGCGGTGGTACTGAAGCTTTCTTT
cdr3_aa: CASDRGGGTEAFF

clone_size: -
v_call: TRBV12-3/TRBV12-4
d_call: -
j_call: TRBJ1-2
cdr3_nt: TGTGCCAGCAGTTTCTATACTAACTATGGCTACACCTTC
cdr3_aa: CASSFYTNYGYTF

clone_size: -
v_call: TRBV9
d_call: TRBD1
j_call: TRBJ2-7
cdr3_nt: TGTGCCAGCAGCGGACAGGGGGACTACGAGCAGTACTTC
cdr3_aa: CASSGQGDYEQYF

clone_size: -
v_call: TRBV7-8
d_call: -
j_call: TRBJ2-7
cdr3_nt: TGTGCCAGCAGCCTACCCCCAGGGGGGTCCTACGAGCAGTACTTC
cdr3_aa: CASSLPPGGSYEQYF

clone_size: -
v_call: TRBV25-1
d_call: -
j_call: TRBJ1-2
cdr3_nt: TGTGCCAGCAGTGCGTGGACGGGAGAGCACTATGGCTACACCTTC
cdr3_aa: CASSAWTGEHYGYTF

clone_size: -
v_call: TRBV9
d_call: -
j_call: TRBJ1-6
cdr3_nt: TGTGCCAGCAGCTCGCAAACGGATAATTCACCCCTCCACTTT
cdr3_aa: CASSSQTDNSPLHF

clone_size: -
v_call: TRBV4-2
d_call: TRBD2
j_call: TRBJ2-1
cdr3_nt: TGTGCCAGCAGCCGCCTCTCCGGGACTAGCGGGGGGGCCAATGAGCAGTTCTTC
cdr3_aa: CASSRLSGTSGGANEQFF

clone_size: -
v_call: TRBV5-4
d_call: -
j_call: TRBJ1-4
cdr3_nt: TGTGCCAGCAGCTTGGCAGTGCCTCCTAATGAAAAACTGTTTTTT
cdr3_aa: CASSLAVPPNEKLFF

clone_size: -
v_call: TRBV6-2/TRBV6-3
d_call: -
j_call: TRBJ2-7
cdr3_nt: TGTGCCAGCAGTTACTCGAGGGACTACGAGCAGTACTTC
cdr3_aa: CASSYSRDYEQYF

clone_size: few
v_call: TRBV19
d_call: TRBD1
j_call: TRBJ2-7
cdr3_nt: TGTGCCAGTGGACAGGGGTCCCCAGTTTACGAGCAGTACTTC
cdr3_aa: CASGQGSPVYEQYF

clone_size: -
v_call: TRBV9
d_call: TRBD2
j_call: TRBJ2-2
cdr3_nt: TGTGCCAGCAGCGTGGGGGAGGGAGCGAACACCGGGGAGCTGTTTTTT
cdr3_aa: CASSVGEGANTGELFF

clone_size: -
v_call: TRBV28
d_call: TRBD2
j_call: TRBJ2-1
cdr3_nt: TGTGCCAGCAGTCCACCAGGACTAGCGGGGGCATACAATGAGCAGTTCTTC
cdr3_aa: CASSPPGLAGAYNEQFF

clone_size: -
v_call: TRBV10-3
d_call: -
j_call: TRBJ1-5
cdr3_nt: TGTGCCATCAGTGAGTCGGCGACAGGTCAGCGGGACAATCAGCCCCAGCATTTT
cdr3_aa: CAISESATGQRDNQPQHF

clone_size: -
v_call: TRBV5-4
d_call: TRBD2
j_call: TRBJ2-1
cdr3_nt: TGTGCCAGCAGCTTGATGGGACTAGCGGGGGTTGAGCAGTTCTTC
cdr3_aa: CASSLMGLAGVEQFF

clone_size: -
v_call: TRBV27
d_call: -
j_call: TRBJ1-1
cdr3_nt: TGTGCCAGCAGTTTACTGGGGCCGAACACTGAAGCTTTCTTT
cdr3_aa: CASSLLGPNTEAFF

clone_size: -
v_call: TRBV5-1
d_call: TRBD1
j_call: TRBJ1-1
cdr3_nt: TGCGCCAGCAGCCCTGACAGGGGGACTTCCACTGAAGCTTTCTTT
cdr3_aa: CASSPDRGTSTEAFF

clone_size: -
v_call: TRBV19
d_call: TRBD2
j_call: TRBJ2-2
cdr3_nt: TGTGCCAGTAGTACGCGGACTAGCGGGGGGTTCAACACCGGGGAGCTGTTTTTT
cdr3_aa: CASSTRTSGGFNTGELFF

clone_size: -
v_call: TRBV7-8
d_call: -
j_call: TRBJ2-1
cdr3_nt: TGTGCCAGCACTGGATGGGAGACCAGACTCCTATACAATGAGCAGTTCTTC
cdr3_aa: CASTGWETRLLYNEQFF

clone_size: -
v_call: TRBV5-1
d_call: -
j_call: TRBJ2-5
cdr3_nt: TGCGCCAGCAGCTTTTCAGGGGATAGAGAGACCCAGTACTTC
cdr3_aa: CASSFSGDRETQYF

clone_size: -
v_call: TRBV2
d_call: -
j_call: TRBJ1-2
cdr3_nt: TGTGCCAGCAGTGAAGTTGGTGGGCTCGGCTACACCTTC
cdr3_aa: CASSEVGGLGYTF

clone_size: -
v_call: TRBV5-4
d_call: TRBD1
j_call: TRBJ1-1
cdr3_nt: TGTGCCAGCAGCTTCGGAGGGGGCTTGTCTGAAGCTTTCTTT
cdr3_aa: CASSFGGGLSEAFF

clone_size: once
v_call: TRBV2
d_call: -
j_call: TRBJ2-1
cdr3_nt: TGTGCCAGCAGGCTCCCGGACTTCCTCTACAATGAGCAGTTCTTC
cdr3_aa: CASRLPDFLYNEQFF

clone_size: -
v_call: TRBV13
d_call: -
j_call: TRBJ2-7
cdr3_nt: TGTGCCAGCAGCTCCAGGGGTACCGAGCAGTACTTC
cdr3_aa: CASSSRGTEQYF

clone_size: -
v_call: TRBV5-5
d_call: -
j_call: TRBJ2-5
cdr3_nt: TGTGCCAGCAGCTTATCGCAGGGTCGAGAGACCCAGTACTTC
cdr3_aa: CASSLSQGRETQYF

clone_size: -
v_call: TRBV14
d_call: TRBD1
j_call: TRBJ2-5
cdr3_nt: TGTGCCAGCAGCCAAGATTGGACAGGGGACTCGTACCAAGAGACCCAGTACTTC
cdr3_aa: CASSQDWTGDSYQETQYF

clone_size: once
v_call: TRBV6-6
d_call: -
j_call: TRBJ2-1
cdr3_nt: TGTGCCAGCAGAGGGGGGGGATCCTACAATGAGCAGTTCTTC
cdr3_aa: CASRGGGSYNEQFF

clone_size: -
v_call: TRBV9
d_call: -
j_call: TRBJ2-5
cdr3_nt: TGTGCCAGCAGCGTAGCCGGAGGCACTCGGAAGCAAGAGACCCAGTACTTC
cdr3_aa: CASSVAGGTRKQETQYF

clone_size: once
v_call: TRBV5-6
d_call: TRBD2
j_call: TRBJ2-3
cdr3_nt: TGTGCCAGCAGGAAGGGGAGGGGAGCAGATACGCAGTATTTT
cdr3_aa: CASRKGRGADTQYF

clone_size: -
v_call: TRBV5-1
d_call: -
j_call: TRBJ2-1
cdr3_nt: TGCGCCAGCAGAACGCAGGGGTCGTCCTACAATGAGCAGTTCTTC
cdr3_aa: CASRTQGSSYNEQFF

clone_size: -
v_call: TRBV3-1/TRBV3-2
d_call: -
j_call: TRBJ2-1
cdr3_nt: TGTGCCAGCAGCCAAGTGCTACTAGCTGCCGGTGAGCAGTTCTTC
cdr3_aa: CASSQVLLAAGEQFF

clone_size: -
v_call: TRBV28
d_call: TRBD2
j_call: TRBJ2-1
cdr3_nt: TGTGCCAGCAGTTTATACCGGGGGGGCGTCCTAAATGAGCAGTTCTTC
cdr3_aa: CASSLYRGGVLNEQFF

clone_size: -
v_call: TRBV7-3
d_call: -
j_call: TRBJ2-3
cdr3_nt: TGTGCCAGCAGCCCCGGGGGTTCGACCACAGATACGCAGTATTTT
cdr3_aa: CASSPGGSTTDTQYF

clone_size: -
v_call: TRBV7-9
d_call: TRBD1
j_call: TRBJ2-1
cdr3_nt: TGTGCCAGCAGCTGGGACAGTCGAAGGGACCCCACTGAGCAGTTCTTC
cdr3_aa: CASSWDSRRDPTEQFF

clone_size: few
v_call: TRBV6-5
d_call: -
j_call: TRBJ1-4
cdr3_nt: TGTGCCAGCAACCAAGGGAGGGGGAATGAAAAACTGTTTTTT
cdr3_aa: CASNQGRGNEKLFF

clone_size: -
v_call: TRBV5-4
d_call: TRBD1
j_call: TRBJ2-7
cdr3_nt: TGTGCCAGCAGCGTGGGACAGGGGCGCTACGAGCAGTACTTC
cdr3_aa: CASSVGQGRYEQYF

clone_size: -
v_call: TRBV24-1
d_call: -
j_call: TRBJ2-1
cdr3_nt: TGTGCCACCAGTGATTTCCGGGGTGGTGAGCAGTTCTTC
cdr3_aa: CATSDFRGGEQFF

clone_size: -
v_call: TRBV2
d_call: TRBD1
j_call: TRBJ1-5
cdr3_nt: TGTGCCAGCAGTACCGGGACAGCTAATCAGCCCCAGCATTTT
cdr3_aa: CASSTGTANQPQHF

clone_size: -
v_call: TRBV9
d_call: TRBD1
j_call: TRBJ2-7
cdr3_nt: TGTGCCAGCAGCACAGACAGGGGCGAGCAGTACTTC
cdr3_aa: CASSTDRGEQYF

clone_size: -
v_call: TRBV5-4
d_call: -
j_call: TRBJ1-2
cdr3_nt: TGTGCCAGCAGCTTGGCCCGGGGGGCGGTTGGCTACACCTTC
cdr3_aa: CASSLARGAVGYTF

clone_size: -
v_call: TRBV29-1
d_call: -
j_call: TRBJ1-2
cdr3_nt: TGCAGCGTTGACAGCGACAGCCTCGTAGGCTACACCTTC
cdr3_aa: CSVDSDSLVGYTF

clone_size: -
v_call: TRBV28
d_call: -
j_call: TRBJ1-1
cdr3_nt: TGTGCCAGCAGCACAGGGCGGCCGAACACTGAAGCTTTCTTT
cdr3_aa: CASSTGRPNTEAFF